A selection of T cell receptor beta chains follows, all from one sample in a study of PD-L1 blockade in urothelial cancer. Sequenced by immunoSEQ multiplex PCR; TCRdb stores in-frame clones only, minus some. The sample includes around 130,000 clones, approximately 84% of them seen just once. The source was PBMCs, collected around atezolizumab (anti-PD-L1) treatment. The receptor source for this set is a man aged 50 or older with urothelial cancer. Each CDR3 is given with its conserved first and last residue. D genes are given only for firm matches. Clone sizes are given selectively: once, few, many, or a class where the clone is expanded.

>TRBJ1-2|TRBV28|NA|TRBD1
CASSPGPTSGQIYGYTF
TGTGCCAGCAGCCCCGGGCCAACCTCGGGACAGATCTATGGCTACACCTTC
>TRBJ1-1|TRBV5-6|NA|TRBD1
CASSPGTANTEAFF
TGTGCCAGCAGCCCAGGGACAGCAAACACTGAAGCTTTCTTT
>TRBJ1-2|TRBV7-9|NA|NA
CASSLTEQSGYTF
TGTGCCAGCAGCTTAACTGAGCAAAGTGGCTACACCTTC
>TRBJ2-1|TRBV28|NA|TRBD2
CASSLGGLTHEQFF
TGTGCCAGCAGTTTAGGGGGACTAACTCATGAGCAGTTCTTC
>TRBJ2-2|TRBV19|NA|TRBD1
CASSPWTGGWSNTGELFF
TGTGCCAGTAGTCCGTGGACAGGGGGGTGGTCGAACACCGGGGAGCTGTTTTTT
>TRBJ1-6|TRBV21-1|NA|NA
CASEGQGALYNSPLHF
TGTGCCAGCGAGGGACAGGGGGCTCTCTATAATTCACCCCTCCACTTT
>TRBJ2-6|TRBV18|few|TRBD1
CASSPDRGSGANVLTF
TGTGCCAGCTCCCCGGACAGGGGGTCAGGGGCCAACGTCCTGACTTTC
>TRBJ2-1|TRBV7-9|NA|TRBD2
CASSYSGPPSYNEQFF
TGTGCCAGCAGCTATAGCGGGCCCCCCTCCTACAATGAGCAGTTCTTC
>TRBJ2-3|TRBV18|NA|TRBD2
CASSPGAGANTDTQYF
TGTGCCAGCTCACCAGGAGCGGGAGCAAACACAGATACGCAGTATTTT
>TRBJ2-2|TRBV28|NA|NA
CASSLAGNTGELFF
TGTGCCAGCAGTTTGGCAGGGAACACCGGGGAGCTGTTTTTT
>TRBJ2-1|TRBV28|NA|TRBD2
CASSFPTSGEIFYNEQFF
TGTGCCAGCAGTTTCCCGACTAGCGGGGAAATTTTTTACAATGAGCAGTTCTTC
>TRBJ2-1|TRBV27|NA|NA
CASSSRSAYNEQFF
TGTGCCAGCAGTTCTAGGAGTGCCTACAATGAGCAGTTCTTC
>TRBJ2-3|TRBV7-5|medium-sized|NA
CARSLVRQREGRVTDTQYF
TGTGCCAGAAGCTTAGTGAGGCAGCGGGAGGGCCGGGTGACAGATACGCAGTATTTT
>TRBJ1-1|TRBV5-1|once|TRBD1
CASSPPQGGDEAFF
TGCGCCAGCAGCCCCCCCCAAGGGGGCGATGAAGCTTTCTTT
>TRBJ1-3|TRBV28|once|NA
CASSLGVNGNTIYF
TGTGCCAGCAGTTTAGGAGTGAATGGAAACACCATATATTTT
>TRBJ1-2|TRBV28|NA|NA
CASSFPGTYGYTF
TGTGCCAGCAGTTTTCCAGGAACCTATGGCTACACCTTC
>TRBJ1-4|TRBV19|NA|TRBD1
CASSPRPGQGGREKLFF
TGTGCCAGTAGTCCTAGACCGGGACAGGGTGGTCGTGAAAAACTGTTTTTT
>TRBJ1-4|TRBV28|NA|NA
CASRGGTGNEKLFF
TGTGCCAGCAGGGGAGGGACGGGGAATGAAAAACTGTTTTTT
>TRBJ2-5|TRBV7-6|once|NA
CASSSKTVGVGETQYF
TGTGCCAGCAGCTCTAAAACCGTCGGGGTCGGAGAGACCCAGTACTTC
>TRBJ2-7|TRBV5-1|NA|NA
CASSISPLHEQYF
TGCGCCAGCAGCATCTCCCCTCTACACGAGCAGTACTTC
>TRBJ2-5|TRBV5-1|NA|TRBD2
CASSLMASGQETQYF
TGCGCCAGCAGCTTGATGGCTAGCGGCCAAGAGACCCAGTACTTC
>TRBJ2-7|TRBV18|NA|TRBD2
CASSPPPGRGFHEQYF
TGTGCCAGCTCACCACCCCCCGGGAGGGGATTCCACGAGCAGTACTTC
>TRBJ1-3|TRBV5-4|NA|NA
CASSLGPGAAGNTIYF
TGTGCCAGCAGCTTGGGTCCAGGGGCTGCTGGAAACACCATATATTTT
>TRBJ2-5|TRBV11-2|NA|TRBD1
CASRTLRDRQETQYF
TGTGCCAGCAGAACTCTACGGGACAGACAAGAGACCCAGTACTTC
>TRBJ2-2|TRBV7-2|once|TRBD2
CASSPGLVTGELFF
TGTGCCAGCAGCCCAGGACTAGTGACCGGGGAGCTGTTTTTT
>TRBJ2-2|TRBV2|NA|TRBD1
CASRGQDLNTGELFF
TGTGCCAGCAGGGGACAGGACCTTAACACCGGGGAGCTGTTTTTT